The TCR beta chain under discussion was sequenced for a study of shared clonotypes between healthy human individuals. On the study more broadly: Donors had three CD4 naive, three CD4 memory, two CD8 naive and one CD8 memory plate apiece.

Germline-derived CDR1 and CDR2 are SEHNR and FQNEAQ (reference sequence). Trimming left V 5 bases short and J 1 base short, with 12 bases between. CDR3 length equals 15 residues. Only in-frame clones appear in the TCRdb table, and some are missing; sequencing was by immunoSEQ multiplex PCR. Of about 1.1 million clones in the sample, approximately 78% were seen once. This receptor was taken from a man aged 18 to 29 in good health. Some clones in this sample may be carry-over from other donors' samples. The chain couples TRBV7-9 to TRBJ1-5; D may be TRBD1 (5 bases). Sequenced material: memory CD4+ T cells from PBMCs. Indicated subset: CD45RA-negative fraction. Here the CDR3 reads CASSRGDSSNQPQHF. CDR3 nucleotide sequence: TGTGCCAGCAGCCGGGGAGACAGCAGCAATCAGCCCCAGCATTTT. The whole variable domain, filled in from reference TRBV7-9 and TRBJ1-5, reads DTGVSQNPRHKITKRGQNVTFRCDPISEHNRLYWYRQTLGQGPEFLTYFQNEAQLEKSRLLSDRFSAERPKGSFSTLEIQRTEQGDSAMYLCASSRGDSSNQPQHFGDGTRLSIL.